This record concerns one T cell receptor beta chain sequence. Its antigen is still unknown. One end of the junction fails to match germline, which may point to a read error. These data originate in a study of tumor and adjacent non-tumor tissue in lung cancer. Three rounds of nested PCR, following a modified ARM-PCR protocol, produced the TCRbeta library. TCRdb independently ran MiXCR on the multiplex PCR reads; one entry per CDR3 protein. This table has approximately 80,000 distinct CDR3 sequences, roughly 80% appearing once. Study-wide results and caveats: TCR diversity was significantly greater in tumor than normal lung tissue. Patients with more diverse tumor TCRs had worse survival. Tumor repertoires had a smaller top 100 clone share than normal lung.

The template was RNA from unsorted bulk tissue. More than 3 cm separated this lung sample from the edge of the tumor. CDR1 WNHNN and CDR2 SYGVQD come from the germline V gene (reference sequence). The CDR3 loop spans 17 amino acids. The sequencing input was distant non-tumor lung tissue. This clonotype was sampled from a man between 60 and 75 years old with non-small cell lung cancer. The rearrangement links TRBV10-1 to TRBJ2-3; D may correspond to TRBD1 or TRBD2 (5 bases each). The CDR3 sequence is CVSCEEAGTHSADTQYF. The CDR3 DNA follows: TGCGTCAGCTGTGAGGAGGCCGGGACCCACAGCGCAGATACGCAGTATTTT.